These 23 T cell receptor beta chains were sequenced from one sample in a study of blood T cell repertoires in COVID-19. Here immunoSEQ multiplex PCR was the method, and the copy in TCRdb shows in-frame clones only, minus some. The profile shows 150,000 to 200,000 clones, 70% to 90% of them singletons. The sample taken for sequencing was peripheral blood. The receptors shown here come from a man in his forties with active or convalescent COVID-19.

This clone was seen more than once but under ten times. The CDR3 DNA is TGTGCCGCCGTCAGGGATTCGCGCTATGGCTACACCTTC. Amino acid sequence: CAAVRDSRYGYTF. The rearrangement joins TRBV12-3 or TRBV12-4 to TRBJ1-2; a possible D gene is TRBD1 (5 bases). The CDR3 totals 13 residues. Deletions cut 11 bases from V and 4 bases from J, with 17 bases between.

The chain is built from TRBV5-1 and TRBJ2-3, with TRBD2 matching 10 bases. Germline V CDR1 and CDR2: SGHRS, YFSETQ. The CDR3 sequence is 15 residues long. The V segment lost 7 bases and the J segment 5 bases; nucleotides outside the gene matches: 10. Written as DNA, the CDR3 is TGCGCCAGCGGGGCACTAGCGGGGAAGATAGATACGCAGTATTTT. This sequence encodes CASGALAGKIDTQYF. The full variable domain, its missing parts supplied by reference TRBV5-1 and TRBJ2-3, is KAGVTQTPRYLIKTRGQQVTLSCSPISGHRSVSWYQQTPGQGLQFLFEYFSETQRNKGNFPGRFSGRQFSNSRSEMNVSTLELGDSALYLCASGALAGKIDTQYFGPGTRLTVL.

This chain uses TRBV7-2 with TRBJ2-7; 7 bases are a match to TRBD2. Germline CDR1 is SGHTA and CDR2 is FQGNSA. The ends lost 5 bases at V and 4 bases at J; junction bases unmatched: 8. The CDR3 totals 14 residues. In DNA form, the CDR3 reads TGTGCCAGCAGCCCTTATAGCGGGCCTTACGAGCAGTACTTC. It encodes CASSPYSGPYEQYF.

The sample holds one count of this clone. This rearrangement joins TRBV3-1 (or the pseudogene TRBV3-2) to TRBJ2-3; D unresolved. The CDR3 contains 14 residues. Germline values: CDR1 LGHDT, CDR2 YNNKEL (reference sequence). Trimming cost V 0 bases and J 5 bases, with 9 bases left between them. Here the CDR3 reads CASSQDRPGDTQYF. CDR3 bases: TGTGCCAGCAGCCAAGATCGTCCCGGAGATACGCAGTATTTT.

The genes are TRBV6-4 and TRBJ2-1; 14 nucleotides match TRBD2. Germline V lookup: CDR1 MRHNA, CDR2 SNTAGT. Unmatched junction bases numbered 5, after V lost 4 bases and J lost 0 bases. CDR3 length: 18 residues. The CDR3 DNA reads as TGTGCCAGCAGTGGGACTAGCGGGGGGACGAGCTCCTACAATGAGCAGTTCTTC. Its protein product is CASSGTSGGTSSYNEQFF.

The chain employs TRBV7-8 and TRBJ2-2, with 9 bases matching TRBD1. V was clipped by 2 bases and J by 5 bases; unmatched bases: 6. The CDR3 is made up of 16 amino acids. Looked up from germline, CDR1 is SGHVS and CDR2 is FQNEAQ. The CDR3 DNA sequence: TGTGCCAGCAGCTTACAACAGGGGGCGCGGACCGGGGAGCTGTTTTTT. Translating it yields CASSLQQGARTGELFF.

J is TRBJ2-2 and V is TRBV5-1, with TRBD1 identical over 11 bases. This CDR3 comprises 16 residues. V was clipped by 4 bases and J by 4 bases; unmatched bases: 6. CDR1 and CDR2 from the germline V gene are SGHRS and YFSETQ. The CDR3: CASSPSGTGGTGELFF. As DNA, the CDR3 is TGCGCCAGCAGCCCATCCGGGACAGGGGGCACCGGGGAGCTGTTTTTT.

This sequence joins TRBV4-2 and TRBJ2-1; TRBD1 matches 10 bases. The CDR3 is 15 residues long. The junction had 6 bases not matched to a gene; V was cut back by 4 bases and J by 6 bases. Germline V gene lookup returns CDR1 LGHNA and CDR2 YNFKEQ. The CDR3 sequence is CASSPPGQGSNEQFF. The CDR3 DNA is TGTGCCAGCAGCCCTCCGGGACAGGGGAGCAATGAGCAGTTCTTC.

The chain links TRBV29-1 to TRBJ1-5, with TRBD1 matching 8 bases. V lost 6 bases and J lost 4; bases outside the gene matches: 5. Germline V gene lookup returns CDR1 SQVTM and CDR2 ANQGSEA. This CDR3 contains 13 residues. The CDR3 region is CSVQGQANQPQHF. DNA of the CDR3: TGCAGCGTACAGGGACAGGCAAATCAGCCCCAGCATTTT. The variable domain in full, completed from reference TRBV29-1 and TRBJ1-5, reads SAVISQKPSRDICQRGTSLTIQCQVDSQVTMMFWYRQQPGQSLTLIATANQGSEATYESGFVIDKFPISRPNLTFSTLTVSNMSPEDSSIYLCSVQGQANQPQHFGDGTRLSIL.

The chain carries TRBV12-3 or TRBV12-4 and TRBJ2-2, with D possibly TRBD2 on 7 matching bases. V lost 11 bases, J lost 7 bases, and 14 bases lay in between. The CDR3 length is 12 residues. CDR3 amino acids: CAPRGGYGELFF. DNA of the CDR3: TGTGCCCCAAGGGGGGGGTACGGGGAGCTGTTTTTT.

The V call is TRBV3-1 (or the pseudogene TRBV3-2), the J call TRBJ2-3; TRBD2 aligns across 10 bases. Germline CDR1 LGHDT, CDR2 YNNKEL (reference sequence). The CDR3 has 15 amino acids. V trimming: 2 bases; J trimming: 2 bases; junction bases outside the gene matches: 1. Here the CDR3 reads CASSQLAGVTDTQYF. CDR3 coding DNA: TGTGCCAGCAGCCAACTAGCGGGGGTCACAGATACGCAGTATTTT.

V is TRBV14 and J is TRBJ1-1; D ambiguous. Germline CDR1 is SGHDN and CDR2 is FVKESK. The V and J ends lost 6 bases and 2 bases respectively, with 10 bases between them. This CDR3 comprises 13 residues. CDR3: CASREQLNTEAFF. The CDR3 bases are TGTGCCAGCAGAGAACAGCTAAACACTGAAGCTTTCTTT. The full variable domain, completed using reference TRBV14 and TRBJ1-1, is EAGVTQFPSHSVIEKGQTVTLRCDPISGHDNLYWYRRVMGKEIKFLLHFVKESKQDESGMPNNRFLAERTGGTYSTLKVQPAELEDSGVYFCASREQLNTEAFFGQGTRLTVV.

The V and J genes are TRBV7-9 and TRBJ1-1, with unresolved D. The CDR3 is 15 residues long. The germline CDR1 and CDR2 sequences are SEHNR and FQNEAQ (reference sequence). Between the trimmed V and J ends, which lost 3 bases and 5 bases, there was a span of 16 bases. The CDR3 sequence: CASSFSGGGRTEAFF. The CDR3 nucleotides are TGTGCCAGCAGCTTTTCTGGCGGAGGGCGGACTGAAGCTTTCTTT.

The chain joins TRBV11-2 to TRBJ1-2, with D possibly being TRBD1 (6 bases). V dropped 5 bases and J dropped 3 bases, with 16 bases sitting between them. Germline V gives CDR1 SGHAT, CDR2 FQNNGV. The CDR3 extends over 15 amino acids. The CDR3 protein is CASSLGGLQDYGYTF. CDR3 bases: TGTGCCAGCAGCCTAGGGGGTTTACAGGACTATGGCTACACCTTC.

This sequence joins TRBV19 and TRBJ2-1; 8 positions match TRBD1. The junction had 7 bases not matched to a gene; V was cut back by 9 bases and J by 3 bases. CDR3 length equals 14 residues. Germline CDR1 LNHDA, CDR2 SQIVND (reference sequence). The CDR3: CASTGTGDYNEQFF. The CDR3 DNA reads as TGTGCCAGCACCGGGACAGGTGACTACAATGAGCAGTTCTTC. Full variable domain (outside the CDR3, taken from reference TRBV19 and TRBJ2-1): DGGITQSPKYLFRKEGQNVTLSCEQNLNHDAMYWYRQDPGQGLRLIYYSQIVNDFQKGDIAEGYSVSREKKESFPLTVTSAQKNPTAFYLCASTGTGDYNEQFFGPGTRLTVL.

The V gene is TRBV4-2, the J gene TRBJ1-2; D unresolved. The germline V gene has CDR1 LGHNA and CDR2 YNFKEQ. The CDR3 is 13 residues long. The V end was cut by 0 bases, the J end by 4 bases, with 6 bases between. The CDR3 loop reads CASSQDQVYGYTF. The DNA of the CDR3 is TGTGCCAGCAGCCAAGACCAGGTCTATGGCTACACCTTC.

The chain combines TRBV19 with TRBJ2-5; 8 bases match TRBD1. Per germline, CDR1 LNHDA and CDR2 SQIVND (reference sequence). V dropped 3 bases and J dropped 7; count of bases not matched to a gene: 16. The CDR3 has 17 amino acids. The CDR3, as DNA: TGTGCCAGTAGTATTTCGGAACAGGGGGTCGGCGGGCGGACCCAGTACTTC. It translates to CASSISEQGVGGRTQYF.

CDR3 bases: TGTGCCACCAGCCCCGGGCAGGGGAACACTGAAGCTTTCTTT. This codes for CATSPGQGNTEAFF. The rearrangement links TRBV15 to TRBJ1-1; perhaps TRBD1 as D (5 bases). Germline V gene lookup returns CDR1 LNHNV and CDR2 YYDKDF (reference sequence). V was pared by 5 bases and J by 1 base, with 11 bases between. The CDR3 length is 14 residues.

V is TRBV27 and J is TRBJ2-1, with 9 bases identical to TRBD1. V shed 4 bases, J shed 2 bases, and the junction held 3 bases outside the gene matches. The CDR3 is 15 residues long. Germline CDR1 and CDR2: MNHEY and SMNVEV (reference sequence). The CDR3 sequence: CASSWGQGPYNEQFF. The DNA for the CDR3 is TGTGCCAGCAGTTGGGGACAGGGACCCTACAATGAGCAGTTCTTC.

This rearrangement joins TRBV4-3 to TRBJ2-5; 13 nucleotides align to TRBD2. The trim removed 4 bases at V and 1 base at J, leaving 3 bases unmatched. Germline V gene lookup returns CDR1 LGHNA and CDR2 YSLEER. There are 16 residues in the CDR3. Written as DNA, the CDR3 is TGCGCCAGCAGCCCGTGGACTAGCGGGGGCCAAGAGACCCAGTACTTC. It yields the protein CASSPWTSGGQETQYF.

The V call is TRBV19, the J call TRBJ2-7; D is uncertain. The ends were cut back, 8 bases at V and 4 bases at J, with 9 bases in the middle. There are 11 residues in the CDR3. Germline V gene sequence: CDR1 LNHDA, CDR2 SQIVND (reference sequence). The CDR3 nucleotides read TGTGCCAGTGGCCATTTGTACGAGCAGTACTTC. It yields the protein CASGHLYEQYF. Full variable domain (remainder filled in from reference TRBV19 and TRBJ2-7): DGGITQSPKYLFRKEGQNVTLSCEQNLNHDAMYWYRQDPGQGLRLIYYSQIVNDFQKGDIAEGYSVSREKKESFPLTVTSAQKNPTAFYLCASGHLYEQYFGPGTRLTVT.

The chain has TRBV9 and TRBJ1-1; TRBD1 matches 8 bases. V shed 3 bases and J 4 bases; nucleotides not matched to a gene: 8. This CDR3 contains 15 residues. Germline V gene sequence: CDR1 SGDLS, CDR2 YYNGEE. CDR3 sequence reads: CASSAHGQGGTEAFF. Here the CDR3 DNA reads TGTGCCAGCAGCGCCCACGGACAGGGAGGCACTGAAGCTTTCTTT.

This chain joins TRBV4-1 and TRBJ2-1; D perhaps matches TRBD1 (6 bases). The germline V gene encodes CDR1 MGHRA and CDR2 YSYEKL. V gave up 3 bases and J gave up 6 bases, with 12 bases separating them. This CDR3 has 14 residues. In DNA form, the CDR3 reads TGCGCCAGCAGCCACCAGGGGATTGGCAATGAGCAGTTCTTC. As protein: CASSHQGIGNEQFF.